What follows is one T cell receptor (beta chain) and its context. The record originates from a study of shared T cell receptors in the human thymus. Trimming stripped 0 bases from V and 4 bases from J, with 10 bases between. The CDR3 is made up of 15 amino acids. Looked up from germline, CDR1 is LGHNA and CDR2 is YSLEER. Sequencing used immunoSEQ multiplex PCR; TCRdb keeps in-frame clones, though not all of them. The sample includes hundreds of thousands of clones, more than 70% of them seen just once. The same sample was also studied in work on human thymus T cells. That report notes: Donors consisted of healthy Finnish infants (having corrective surgery for congenital heart defects).

The sample comprised thymocytes. The sequence was collected from a boy younger than two with a congenital heart defect. This chain connects TRBV4-3 to TRBJ1-3, with D unresolved. The CDR3 reads CASSQDPRSGNTIYF. CDR3 in DNA: TGCGCCAGCAGCCAAGACCCCCGGTCGGGAAACACCATATATTTT.